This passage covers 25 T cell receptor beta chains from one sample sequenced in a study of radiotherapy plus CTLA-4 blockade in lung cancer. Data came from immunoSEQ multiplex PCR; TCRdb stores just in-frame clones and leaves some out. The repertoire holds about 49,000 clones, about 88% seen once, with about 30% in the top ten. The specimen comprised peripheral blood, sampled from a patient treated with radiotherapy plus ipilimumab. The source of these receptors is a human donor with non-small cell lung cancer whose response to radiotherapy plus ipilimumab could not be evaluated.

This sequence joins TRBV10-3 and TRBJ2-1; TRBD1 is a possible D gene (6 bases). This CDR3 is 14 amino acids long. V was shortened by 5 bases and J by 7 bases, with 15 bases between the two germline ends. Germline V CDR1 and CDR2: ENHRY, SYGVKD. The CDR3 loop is CAISRGTRGNEQFF. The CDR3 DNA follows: TGTGCCATCAGTAGGGGAACTAGGGGGAATGAGCAGTTCTTC.

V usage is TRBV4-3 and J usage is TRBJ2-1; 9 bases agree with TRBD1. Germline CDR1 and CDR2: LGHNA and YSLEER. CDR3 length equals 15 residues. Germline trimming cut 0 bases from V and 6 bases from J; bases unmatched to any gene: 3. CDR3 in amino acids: CASSQEGTGSNEQFF. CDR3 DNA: TGCGCCAGCAGCCAAGAAGGGACAGGGTCCAATGAGCAGTTCTTC.

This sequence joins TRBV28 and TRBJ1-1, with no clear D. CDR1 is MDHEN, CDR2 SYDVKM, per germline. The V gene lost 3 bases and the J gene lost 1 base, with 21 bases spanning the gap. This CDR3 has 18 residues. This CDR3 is CASSFVGSRLQTNTEAFF. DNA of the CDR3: TGTGCCAGCAGTTTTGTCGGTAGTCGCCTACAGACGAACACTGAAGCTTTCTTT.

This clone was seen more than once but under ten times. This CDR3 reads CASSAYGRGADGYTF. CDR3 nucleotide sequence: TGTGCCAGCAGCGCCTATGGGAGGGGGGCGGATGGCTACACCTTC. The gene calls are TRBV9 and TRBJ1-2; a weak D match, TRBD1 (6 bases). The CDR3 has 15 residues. V shed 3 bases and J shed 6 bases, with 18 bases lying between them. Germline CDR1 and CDR2: SGDLS and YYNGEE.

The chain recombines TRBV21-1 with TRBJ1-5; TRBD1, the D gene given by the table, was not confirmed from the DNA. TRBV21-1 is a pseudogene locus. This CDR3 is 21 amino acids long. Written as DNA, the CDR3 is TGTGCCAGCAGCAAATTTAAACCACCCAGCAGGGGTGCTTGGTATTATCAGCCCCAGCATTTT. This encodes CASSKFKPPSRGAWYYQPQHF.

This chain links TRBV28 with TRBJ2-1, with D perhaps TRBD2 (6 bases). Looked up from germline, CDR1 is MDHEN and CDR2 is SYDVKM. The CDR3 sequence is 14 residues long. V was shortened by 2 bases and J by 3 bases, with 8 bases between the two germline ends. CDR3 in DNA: TGTGCCAGCAGTTTAGGGGGAGGCTACAATGAGCAGTTCTTC. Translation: CASSLGGGYNEQFF.

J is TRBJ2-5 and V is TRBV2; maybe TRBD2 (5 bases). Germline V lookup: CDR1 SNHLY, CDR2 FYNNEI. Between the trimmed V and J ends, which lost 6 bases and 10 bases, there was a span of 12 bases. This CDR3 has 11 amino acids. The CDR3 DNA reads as TGTGCCAGCAGACCTGCGGGTATCCAGTACTTC. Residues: CASRPAGIQYF. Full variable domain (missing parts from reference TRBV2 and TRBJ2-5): EPEVTQTPSHQVTQMGQEVILRCVPISNHLYFYWYRQILGQKVEFLVSFYNNEISEKSEIFDDQFSVERPDGSNFTLKIRSTKLEDSAMYFCASRPAGIQYFGPGTRLLVL.

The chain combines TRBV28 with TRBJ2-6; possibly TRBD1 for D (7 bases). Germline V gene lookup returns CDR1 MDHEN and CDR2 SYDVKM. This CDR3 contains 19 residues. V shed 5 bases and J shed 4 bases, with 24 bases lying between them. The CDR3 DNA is TGTGCCAGCAGTAGGCTCGGGACAGCGGGTTCGCGAGGGGCCAACGTCCTGACTTTC. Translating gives CASSRLGTAGSRGANVLTF. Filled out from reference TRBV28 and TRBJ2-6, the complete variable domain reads DVKVTQSSRYLVKRTGEKVFLECVQDMDHENMFWYRQDPGLGLRLIYFSYDVKMKEKGDIPEGYSVSREKKERFSLILESASTNQTSMYLCASSRLGTAGSRGANVLTFGAGSRLTVL.

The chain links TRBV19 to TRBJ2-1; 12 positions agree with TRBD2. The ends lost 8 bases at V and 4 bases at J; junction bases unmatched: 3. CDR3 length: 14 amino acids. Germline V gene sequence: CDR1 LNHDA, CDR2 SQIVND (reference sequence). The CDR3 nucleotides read TGTGCCAGTCTAGCGGGAGGGCCTTACAATGAGCAGTTCTTC. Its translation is CASLAGGPYNEQFF.

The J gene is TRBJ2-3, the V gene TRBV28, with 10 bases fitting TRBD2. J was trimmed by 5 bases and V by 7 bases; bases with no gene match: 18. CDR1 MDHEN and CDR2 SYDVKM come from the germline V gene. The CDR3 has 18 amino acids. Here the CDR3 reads CASTPTIGLAGDIDTQYF. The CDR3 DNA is TGTGCCAGCACCCCAACCATAGGGCTAGCGGGAGATATAGATACGCAGTATTTT.

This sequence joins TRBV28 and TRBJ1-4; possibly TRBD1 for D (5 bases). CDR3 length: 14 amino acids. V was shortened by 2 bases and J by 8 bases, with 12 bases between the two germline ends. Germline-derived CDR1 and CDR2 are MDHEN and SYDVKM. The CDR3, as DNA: TGTGCCAGCAGTTTAGACAGAGGACGGGAAAAACTGTTTTTT. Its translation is CASSLDRGREKLFF.

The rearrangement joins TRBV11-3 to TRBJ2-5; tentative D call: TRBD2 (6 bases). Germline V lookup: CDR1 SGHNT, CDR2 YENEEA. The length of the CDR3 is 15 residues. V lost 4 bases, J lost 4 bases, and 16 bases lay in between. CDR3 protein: CASSSPRDFPETQYF. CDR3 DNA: TGTGCCAGCAGCTCCCCGCGGGACTTCCCAGAGACCCAGTACTTC.

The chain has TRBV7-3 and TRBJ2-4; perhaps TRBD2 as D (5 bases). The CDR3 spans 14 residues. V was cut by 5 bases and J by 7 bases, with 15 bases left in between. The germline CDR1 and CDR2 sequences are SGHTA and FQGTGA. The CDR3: CASSTFGLRNIQYF. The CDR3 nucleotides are TGTGCCAGCAGCACGTTTGGACTGAGGAACATTCAGTACTTC.

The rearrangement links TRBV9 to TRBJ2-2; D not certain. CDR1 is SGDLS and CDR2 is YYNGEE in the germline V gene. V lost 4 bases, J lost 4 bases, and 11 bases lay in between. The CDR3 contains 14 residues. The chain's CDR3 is CASSPEVGTGELFF. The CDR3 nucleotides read TGTGCCAGCAGCCCAGAGGTGGGCACCGGGGAGCTGTTTTTT. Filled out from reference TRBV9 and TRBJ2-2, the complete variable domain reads DSGVTQTPKHLITATGQRVTLRCSPRSGDLSVYWYQQSLDQGLQFLIQYYNGEERAKGNILERFSAQQFPDLHSELNLSSLELGDSALYFCASSPEVGTGELFFGEGSRLTVL.

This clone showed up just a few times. CDR3 coding DNA: TGTGCCAGCATCCGGGTCCTAGGTGGGGCCAACGTCCTGACTTTC. Its translation: CASIRVLGGANVLTF. The chain employs TRBV5-5 and TRBJ2-6; D unresolved. Germline CDR1 SGHKS, CDR2 YYEKEE (reference sequence). The CDR3 contains 15 residues. Trimming stripped 6 bases from V and 3 bases from J, with 13 bases between.

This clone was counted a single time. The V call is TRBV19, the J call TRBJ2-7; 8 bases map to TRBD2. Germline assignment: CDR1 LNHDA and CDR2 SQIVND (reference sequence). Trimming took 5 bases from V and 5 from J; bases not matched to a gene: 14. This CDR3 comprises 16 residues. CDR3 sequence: CASSDVSAGVRHEQYF. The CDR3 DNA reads TGTGCCAGTAGTGACGTATCAGCGGGAGTGCGCCACGAGCAGTACTTC.

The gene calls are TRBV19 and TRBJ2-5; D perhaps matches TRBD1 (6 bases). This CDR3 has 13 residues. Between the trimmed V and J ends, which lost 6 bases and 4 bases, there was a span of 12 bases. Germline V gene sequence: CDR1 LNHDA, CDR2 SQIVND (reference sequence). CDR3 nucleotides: TGTGCCAGTAGCCCACAGGGCGGAGAGACCCAGTACTTC. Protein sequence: CASSPQGGETQYF.

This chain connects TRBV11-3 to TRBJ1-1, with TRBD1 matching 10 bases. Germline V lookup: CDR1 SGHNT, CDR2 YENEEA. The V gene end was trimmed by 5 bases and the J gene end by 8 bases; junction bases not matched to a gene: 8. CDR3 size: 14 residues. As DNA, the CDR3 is TGTGCCAGCAGCGCCGGGACAGGGGAATTCGAAGCTTTCTTT. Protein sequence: CASSAGTGEFEAFF.

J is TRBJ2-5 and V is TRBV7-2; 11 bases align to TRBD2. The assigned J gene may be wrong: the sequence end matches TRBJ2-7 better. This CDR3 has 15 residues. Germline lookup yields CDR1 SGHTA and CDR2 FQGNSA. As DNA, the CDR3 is TGTGCCAGCAGTCATACCGGGACTAGCGGCCTCGAGCAGTACTTC. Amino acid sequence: CASSHTGTSGLEQYF.

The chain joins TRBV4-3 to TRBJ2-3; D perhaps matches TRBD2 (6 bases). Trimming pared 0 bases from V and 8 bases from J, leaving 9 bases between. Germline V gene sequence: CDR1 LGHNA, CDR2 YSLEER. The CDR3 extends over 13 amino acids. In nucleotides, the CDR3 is TGCGCCAGCAGCCAAGAGGCGCGGGGTACGCAGTATTTT. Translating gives CASSQEARGTQYF.

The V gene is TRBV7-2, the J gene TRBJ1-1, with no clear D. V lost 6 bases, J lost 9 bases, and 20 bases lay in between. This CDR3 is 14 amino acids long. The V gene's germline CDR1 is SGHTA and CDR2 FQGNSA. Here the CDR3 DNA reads TGTGCCAGCAGTCAATCTTTTAGGAGTTACAAAGCTTTCTTT. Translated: CASSQSFRSYKAFF. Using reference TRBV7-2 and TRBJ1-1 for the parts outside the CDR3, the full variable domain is GAGVSQSPSNKVTEKGKDVELRCDPISGHTALYWYRQSLGQGLEFLIYFQGNSAPDKSGLPSDRFSAERTGGSVSTLTIQRTQQEDSAVYLCASSQSFRSYKAFFGQGTRLTVV.

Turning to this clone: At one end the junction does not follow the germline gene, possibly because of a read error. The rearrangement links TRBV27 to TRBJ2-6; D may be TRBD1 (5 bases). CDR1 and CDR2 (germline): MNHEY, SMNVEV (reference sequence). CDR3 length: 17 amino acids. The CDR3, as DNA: TGTGCCAGCAGTTTTTATGCAGGGAAAGGTGGGGCAAACGTCCTGACTTTC. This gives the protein CASSFYAGKGGANVLTF. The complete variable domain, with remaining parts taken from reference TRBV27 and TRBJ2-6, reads EAQVTQNPRYLITVTGKKLTVTCSQNMNHEYMSWYRQDPGLGLRQIYYSMNVEVTDKGDVPEGYKVSRKEKRNFPLILESPSPNQTSLYFCASSFYAGKGGANVLTFGAGSRLTVL.

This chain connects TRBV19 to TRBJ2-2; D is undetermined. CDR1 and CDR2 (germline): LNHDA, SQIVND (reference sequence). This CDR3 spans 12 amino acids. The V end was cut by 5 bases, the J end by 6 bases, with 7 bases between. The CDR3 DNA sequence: TGTGCCAGTAGTCCCCAGGCCGGGGAGCTGTTTTTT. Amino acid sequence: CASSPQAGELFF.

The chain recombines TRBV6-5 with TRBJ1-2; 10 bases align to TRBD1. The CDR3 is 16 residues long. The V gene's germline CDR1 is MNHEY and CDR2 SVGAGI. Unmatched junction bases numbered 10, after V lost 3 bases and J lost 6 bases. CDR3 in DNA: TGTGCCAGCAGTTATTCCACGTGGACAGGGGGTAATGGCTACACCTTC. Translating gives CASSYSTWTGGNGYTF.

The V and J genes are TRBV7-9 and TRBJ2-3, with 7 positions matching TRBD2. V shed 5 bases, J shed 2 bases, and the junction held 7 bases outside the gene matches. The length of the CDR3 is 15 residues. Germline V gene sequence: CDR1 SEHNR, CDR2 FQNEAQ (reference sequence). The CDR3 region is CASSLGRAFTDTQYF. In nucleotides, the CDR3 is TGTGCCAGCAGCCTAGGGAGGGCCTTCACAGATACGCAGTATTTT.